The 28 T cell receptor beta chains below were found in one sample sequenced in a study of CD8+CD57+ T cells in acquired aplastic anemia. Profiling that covered TCR beta VDJ and CDR3 relied on genomic DNA as its template. TCRdb re-analysed the reads in MiXCR, keeping a single row per CDR3 protein. The repertoire includes a few hundred thousand distinct CDR3 sequences, roughly 50% of them detected once, and approximately 8.2% sits in the top ten. Sequencing was performed on sorted CD4+, CD8+, or CD8+CD57+ T cells (not recorded which) from PBMCs. The receptor source for this set is a human donor with severe aplastic anemia or a healthy control (not recorded which).

The gene calls are TRBV5-4 and TRBJ1-4; D uncertain. Germline CDR1 reads SGHNT; CDR2 reads YYREEE (reference sequence). CDR3 length: 14 amino acids. Trimming removed 0 bases at V and 7 bases at J, with 10 bases between. CDR3 sequence: CASSLAGMGEKLFF. CDR3 sequence (DNA): TGTGCCAGCAGCTTGGCCGGGATGGGTGAAAAACTGTTTTTT.

In this sample, this clonotype turned up a few times. A single base separates this from a much larger clone, so it may be a read error. This sequence joins TRBV30 and TRBJ2-7; D uncertain. V shed 4 bases and J shed 4 bases, with 11 bases lying between them. Germline values: CDR1 GTSNPN, CDR2 SVGIG (reference sequence). The CDR3 consists of 12 residues. The CDR3 nucleotides are TGTGCCTGGAACCACGACGGATACGAGCAGTACTTC. Its protein product is CAWNHDGYEQYF.

This clonotype was counted between two and nine times. The chain has TRBV20-1 and TRBJ2-7; D not resolved. V lost 3 bases and J 5 bases, leaving 11 bases between the germline ends. CDR3 size: 12 residues. The V gene's germline CDR1 is DFQATT and CDR2 SNEGSKA (reference sequence). In DNA form, the CDR3 reads TGCAGTGCTAGCGCCAGAAGGGACGAGCAGTACTTC. Translating it yields CSASARRDEQYF.

J is TRBJ1-1 and V is TRBV29-1; D is unclear. Germline V lookup: CDR1 SQVTM, CDR2 ANQGSEA. This CDR3 is 11 amino acids long. Trimming removed 4 bases at V and 12 bases at J, with 15 bases between. CDR3 sequence (DNA): TGCAGCGTTGTTGAGGGCCTGGTGACTTTCTTT. Its translation: CSVVEGLVTFF.

V gene TRBV19 combines with J gene TRBJ1-1; D not certain. Germline V gene data show CDR1 as LNHDA and CDR2 as SQIVND (reference sequence). With 3 bases removed from V and 10 bases from J, the gap between germline ends came to 9 bases. This CDR3 is 11 amino acids long. CDR3 loop: CASSISSTAFF. CDR3 nucleotides: TGTGCCAGTAGTATTAGTAGTACAGCTTTCTTT.

The rearrangement links TRBV20-1 to TRBJ2-7, with D unclear. The V end was cut by 6 bases, the J end by 2 bases, with 14 bases between. The CDR3 covers 13 residues. The germline gives CDR1 DFQATT, CDR2 SNEGSKA (reference sequence). The CDR3 bases are TGCAGTGCACCCGACACACAAACCTACGAGCAGTACTTC. Translating gives CSAPDTQTYEQYF.

The chain employs TRBV5-4 and TRBJ2-7, with 7 bases identical to TRBD2. J lost 0 bases, V lost 0 bases, and 3 bases had no gene match. From germline, CDR1 is SGHNT and CDR2 YYREEE (reference sequence). The CDR3 is made up of 15 amino acids. CDR3 in DNA: TGTGCCAGCAGCTTGGCGGCTAGCGGCTCCTACGAGCAGTACTTC. Its protein product is CASSLAASGSYEQYF. Full variable domain (outside the CDR3, taken from reference TRBV5-4 and TRBJ2-7): ETGVTQSPTHLIKTRGQQVTLRCSSQSGHNTVSWYQQALGQGPQFIFQYYREEENGRGNFPPRFSGLQFPNYSSELNVNALELDDSALYLCASSLAASGSYEQYFGPGTRLTVT.

The chain combines TRBV7-8 with TRBJ2-5, with 7 nucleotides matching TRBD1. After removal of 5 bases from V and 9 bases from J, the junction contained 9 bases not matched to a gene. In germline, CDR1 is SGHVS, CDR2 FQNEAQ. The CDR3 consists of 13 residues. The CDR3 reads CASSQDRDQPQYF. The CDR3 nucleotides read TGTGCCAGCAGCCAAGACAGGGATCAGCCCCAGTACTTC. Combining the CDR3 with reference TRBV7-8 and TRBJ2-5 gives the whole variable domain GAGVSQSPRYKVAKRGQDVALRCDPISGHVSLFWYQQALGQGPEFLTYFQNEAQLDKSGLPSDRFFAERPEGSVSTLKIQRTQQEDSAVYLCASSQDRDQPQYFGPGTRLLVL.

The chain couples TRBV10-3 to TRBJ1-5, with D possibly matching TRBD1 (5 bases). This CDR3 has 16 amino acids. The germline V and J ends were trimmed by 0 bases and 2 bases, with 11 bases remaining between them. The V gene's germline CDR1 is ENHRY and CDR2 SYGVKD. CDR3 in amino acids: CAISESLGGGNQPQHF. The CDR3 DNA reads TGTGCCATCAGTGAGTCCTTGGGAGGGGGCAATCAGCCCCAGCATTTT.

In its sample, this clonotype was seen a few times. The gene calls are TRBV10-3 and TRBJ2-5; possible D gene TRBD1, 7 bases. V was shortened by 11 bases and J by 4 bases, with 14 bases between the two germline ends. This CDR3 region has 12 residues. Germline values: CDR1 ENHRY, CDR2 SYGVKD. The CDR3 here is CAAGQLVETQYF. CDR3 DNA: TGTGCCGCGGGACAGTTGGTAGAGACCCAGTACTTC.

This clonotype was seen just once. The V gene is TRBV5-1, the J gene TRBJ1-4, with 8 bases matching TRBD1. Germline V lookup: CDR1 SGHRS, CDR2 YFSETQ. V gave up 4 bases and J gave up 2 bases; unmatched junction bases: 10. The CDR3 totals 17 residues. The CDR3 loop is CASSLTRWTGTNEKLFF. The CDR3 DNA follows: TGCGCCAGCAGCCTGACGAGATGGACAGGGACTAATGAAAAACTGTTTTTT.

This clonotype came up once. The chain links TRBV7-2 to TRBJ2-2; 11 positions agree with TRBD2. The CDR3 sequence is 15 residues long. CDR1 and CDR2 from the germline V gene are SGHTA and FQGNSA. After removal of 8 bases from V and 6 bases from J, the junction contained 8 bases not matched to a gene. The CDR3 protein is CASLLLAGGPGELFF. In DNA, the CDR3 is TGTGCCAGCTTACTCTTAGCGGGAGGGCCCGGGGAGCTGTTTTTT.

The chain joins TRBV10-1 to TRBJ2-1, with 13 bases fitting TRBD2. V lost 6 bases, J lost 10 bases, and 0 bases stayed unmatched. Per the germline V gene, CDR1 is WNHNN and CDR2 is SYGVQD (reference sequence). The CDR3 is 12 residues long. The CDR3 region is CASRTSGREQFF. For the CDR3, the DNA is TGCGCCAGCAGGACTAGCGGGAGGGAGCAGTTCTTC.

The CDR3 nucleotides are TGCAGTGCTAGGGCTAGCGAAGGATACAATGAGCAGTTCTTC. Its protein product is CSARASEGYNEQFF. J is TRBJ2-7 and V is TRBV20-1, with D possibly matching TRBD2 (6 bases). Gene TRBJ2-1 matches the end of the DNA better, so the J call may be wrong. CDR3 length: 14 amino acids. Looked up from germline, CDR1 is DFQATT and CDR2 is SNEGSKA (reference sequence).

In this sample, this clonotype turned up many times. The chain has TRBV20-1 and TRBJ2-5; TRBD2 agrees at 13 bases. The CDR3 runs to 16 residues. V lost 6 bases to trimming and J lost 7 bases; unmatched junction nucleotides: 14. Germline V gene data show CDR1 as DFQATT and CDR2 as SNEGSKA (reference sequence). DNA for the CDR3: TGCAGTGCCCAACCTACCGGGACTAGCGGGGTTTTGACCCAGTACTTC. It is translated as CSAQPTGTSGVLTQYF.

This clonotype was picked up one time. The genes are TRBV7-2 and TRBJ2-7, with no clear D. Germline lookup yields CDR1 SGHTA and CDR2 FQGNSA. The length of the CDR3 is 13 residues. V was shortened by 1 base and J by 6 bases, with 10 bases between the two germline ends. CDR3 amino acids: CASSLGFYSEQYF. The CDR3 DNA follows: TGTGCCAGCAGCTTAGGGTTTTATTCCGAGCAGTACTTC.

The chain couples TRBV29-1 to TRBJ2-4, with no clear D. V was trimmed by 5 bases and J by 6 bases, leaving 8 bases between them. Germline V gene lookup returns CDR1 SQVTM and CDR2 ANQGSEA. CDR3 size: 11 residues. The DNA of the CDR3 is TGCAGCGTTTATAAGGGAAACATTCAGTACTTC. The encoded protein is CSVYKGNIQYF.

Concerning this clonotype itself: Compared with germline, one end of the junction differs, possibly owing to a read error. CDR3 amino acids: CASSRSTGATNEKLVF. The CDR3 DNA reads as TGCGCCAGCAGCCGCAGCACCGGGGCAACTAATGAAAAACTGGTTTTC. The chain links TRBV4-3 to TRBJ1-4; perhaps TRBD1 as D (5 bases). Germline V gene lookup returns CDR1 LGHNA and CDR2 YSLEER. The CDR3 runs 16 residues.

In this sample, this clonotype turned up many times. The chain combines TRBV12-3 or TRBV12-4 with TRBJ2-7; the D is unclear. The CDR3 consists of 12 residues. V shed 7 bases and J shed 1 base, with 8 bases lying between them. Here the CDR3 reads CASKGRSYEQYF. As DNA, the CDR3 is TGTGCCAGCAAGGGCAGATCCTACGAGCAGTACTTC.

V and J are TRBV29-1 and TRBJ2-7, with D hard to call. Per the germline V gene, CDR1 is SQVTM and CDR2 is ANQGSEA. The germline V and J ends were trimmed by 3 bases and 1 base, with 7 bases remaining between them. The CDR3 spans 12 residues. In nucleotides, the CDR3 is TGCAGCGTTGATGGGGATTCCTACGAGCAGTACTTC. As protein: CSVDGDSYEQYF.

This clonotype was observed many times. The V call is TRBV7-9, the J call TRBJ1-1; TRBD1 is a possible D gene (6 bases). In germline, CDR1 is SEHNR, CDR2 FQNEAQ (reference sequence). The CDR3 sequence is 16 residues long. The V end lost 4 bases, the J end lost 1 base, and 16 bases lay between the germline ends. CDR3 in DNA: TGTGCCAGCAGCTCGGGGGGGTACAGGGAGAACACTGAAGCTTTCTTT. Translated: CASSSGGYRENTEAFF.

This clonotype appeared many times. V and J are TRBV19 and TRBJ2-1; D might be TRBD1 (6 bases). CDR1 is LNHDA and CDR2 is SQIVND in the germline V gene (reference sequence). This CDR3 spans 14 amino acids. V was clipped by 1 base and J by 4 bases, with 8 bases between them. In nucleotides, the CDR3 is TGTGCCAGTAGTATAGGGACAGTATACAATGAGCAGTTCTTC. It encodes CASSIGTVYNEQFF.

The chain joins TRBV25-1 to TRBJ1-2; TRBD1 agrees at 8 bases. After removal of 6 bases from V and 7 bases from J, the junction contained 13 bases not matched to a gene. Per germline, CDR1 MGHDK and CDR2 SYGVNS. The CDR3 loop spans 15 amino acids. The CDR3 is CASRPSTGGVAGYTF. DNA for the CDR3: TGTGCCAGCAGGCCAAGTACAGGGGGAGTGGCTGGCTACACCTTC.

This clonotype was observed a few times. The J gene is TRBJ2-7, the V gene TRBV9; possibly TRBD2 for D (6 bases). This CDR3 is 14 amino acids long. With 3 bases removed from V and 0 bases from J, the gap between germline ends came to 10 bases. Looked up from germline, CDR1 is SGDLS and CDR2 is YYNGEE. Here the CDR3 DNA reads TGTGCCAGCAGCGGCGGGGTGCTCTCCTACGAGCAGTACTTC. This codes for CASSGGVLSYEQYF.

The gene calls are TRBV7-8 and TRBJ2-3; 9 bases align to TRBD2. Germline V gene lookup returns CDR1 SGHVS and CDR2 FQNEAQ. J lost 6 bases, V lost 4 bases, and 14 bases had no gene match. The CDR3 length is 17 residues. The CDR3 loop reads CASSSKGIGAGGDTQYF. CDR3 nucleotides: TGTGCCAGCAGCTCCAAGGGAATTGGAGCGGGGGGTGATACGCAGTATTTT.

The table lists this clonotype with many counts. The chain couples TRBV15 to TRBJ2-2; possibly TRBD2 for D (5 bases). Germline CDR1 and CDR2: LNHNV and YYDKDF (reference sequence). Between the trimmed V and J ends, which lost 1 base and 6 bases, there was a span of 15 bases. The CDR3 has 16 amino acids. The CDR3 region is CATSRGVGRGPGELFF. CDR3 bases: TGTGCCACCAGCAGAGGTGTAGGGAGAGGGCCCGGGGAGCTGTTTTTT.

This clonotype was seen just once. J is TRBJ2-1 and V is TRBV7-3; 7 bases align to TRBD2. V gave up 0 bases and J gave up 5 bases; unmatched junction bases: 4. The CDR3 extends over 15 amino acids. Looked up from germline, CDR1 is SGHTA and CDR2 is FQGTGA. The CDR3 coding sequence is TGTGCCAGCAGCTTAACAGCGGGACCCAACAATGAGCAGTTCTTC. Protein product: CASSLTAGPNNEQFF.

In this sample, this clonotype turned up many times. V and J are TRBV7-8 and TRBJ2-3; D tentatively fits TRBD1 or TRBD2 (5 bases each). The V and J ends lost 0 bases and 3 bases respectively, with 19 bases between them. The germline V gene encodes CDR1 SGHVS and CDR2 FQNEAQ. This CDR3 is built from 18 residues. This CDR3 reads CASSLALIRTGLTDTQYF. CDR3 DNA: TGTGCCAGCAGCTTAGCGTTAATAAGGACGGGGCTAACAGATACGCAGTATTTT.